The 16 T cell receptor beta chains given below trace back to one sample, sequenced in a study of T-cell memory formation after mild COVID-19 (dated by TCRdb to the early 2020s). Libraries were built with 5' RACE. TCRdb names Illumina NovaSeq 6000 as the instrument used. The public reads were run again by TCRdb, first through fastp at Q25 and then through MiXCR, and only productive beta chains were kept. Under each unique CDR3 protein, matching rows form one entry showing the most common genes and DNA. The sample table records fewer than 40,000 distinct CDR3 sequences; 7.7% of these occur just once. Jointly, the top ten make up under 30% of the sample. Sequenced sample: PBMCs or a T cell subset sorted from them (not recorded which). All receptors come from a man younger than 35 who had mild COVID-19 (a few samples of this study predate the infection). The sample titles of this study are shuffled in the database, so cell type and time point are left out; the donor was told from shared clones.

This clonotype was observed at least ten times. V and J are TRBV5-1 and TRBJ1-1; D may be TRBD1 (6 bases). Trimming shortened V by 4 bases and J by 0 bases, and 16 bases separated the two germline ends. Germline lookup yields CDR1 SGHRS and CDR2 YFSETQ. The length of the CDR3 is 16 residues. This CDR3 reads CASSIQGSGMNTEAFF. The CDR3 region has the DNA TGCGCCAGCAGCATACAGGGCTCGGGAATGAACACTGAAGCTTTCTTT.

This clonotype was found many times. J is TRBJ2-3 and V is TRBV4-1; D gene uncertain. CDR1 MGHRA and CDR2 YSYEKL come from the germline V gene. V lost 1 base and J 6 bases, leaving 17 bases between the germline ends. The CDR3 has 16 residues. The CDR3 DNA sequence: TGCGCCAGCAGCCAAGCAAATCTAGGGTGGTCTGATACGCAGTATTTT. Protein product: CASSQANLGWSDTQYF.

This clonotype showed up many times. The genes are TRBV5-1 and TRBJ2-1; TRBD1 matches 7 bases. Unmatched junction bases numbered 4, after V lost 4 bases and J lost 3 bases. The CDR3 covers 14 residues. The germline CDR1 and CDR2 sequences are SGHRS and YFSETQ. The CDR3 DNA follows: TGCGCCAGCAGCCCGGGACAGAACTACAATGAGCAGTTCTTC. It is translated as CASSPGQNYNEQFF.

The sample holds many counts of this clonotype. CDR3 in DNA: TGTGCCAGCAGCTTCCGATGGAGCGGGGGTGCGAACACCGGGGAGCTGTTTTTT. Protein sequence: CASSFRWSGGANTGELFF. V gene TRBV7-3 combines with J gene TRBJ2-2; 8 positions agree with TRBD2. The CDR3 loop spans 18 amino acids. Germline V gene sequence: CDR1 SGHTA, CDR2 FQGTGA. V lost 3 bases, J lost 0 bases, and 9 bases stayed unmatched.

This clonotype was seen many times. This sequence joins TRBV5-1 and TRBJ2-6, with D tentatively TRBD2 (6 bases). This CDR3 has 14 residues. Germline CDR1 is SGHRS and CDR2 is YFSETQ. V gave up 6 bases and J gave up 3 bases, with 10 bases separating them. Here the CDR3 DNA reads TGCGCCAGCAACCAGGGAGGTGGGGCCAACGTCCTGACTTTC. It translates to CASNQGGGANVLTF.

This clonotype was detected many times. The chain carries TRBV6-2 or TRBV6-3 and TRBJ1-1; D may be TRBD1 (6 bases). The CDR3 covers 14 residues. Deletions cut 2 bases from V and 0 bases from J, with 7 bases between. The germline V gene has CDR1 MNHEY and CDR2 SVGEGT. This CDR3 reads CASSYGGMNTEAFF. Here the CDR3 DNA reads TGTGCCAGCAGTTACGGGGGCATGAACACTGAAGCTTTCTTT.

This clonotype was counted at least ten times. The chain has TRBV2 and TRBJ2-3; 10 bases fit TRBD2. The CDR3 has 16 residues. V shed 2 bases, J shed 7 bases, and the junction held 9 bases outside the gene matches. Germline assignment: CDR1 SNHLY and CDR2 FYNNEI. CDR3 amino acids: CASSESPSGGAYTQYF. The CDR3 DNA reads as TGTGCCAGCAGTGAATCCCCCAGCGGGGGGGCGTATACGCAGTATTTT.

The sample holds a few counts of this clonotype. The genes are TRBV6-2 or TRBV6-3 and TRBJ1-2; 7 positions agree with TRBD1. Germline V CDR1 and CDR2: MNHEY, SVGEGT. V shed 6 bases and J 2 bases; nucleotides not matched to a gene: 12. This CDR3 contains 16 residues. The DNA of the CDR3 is TGTGCCAGCAGACCAAACCGCGGACAGGACAACTATGGCTACACCTTC. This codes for CASRPNRGQDNYGYTF.

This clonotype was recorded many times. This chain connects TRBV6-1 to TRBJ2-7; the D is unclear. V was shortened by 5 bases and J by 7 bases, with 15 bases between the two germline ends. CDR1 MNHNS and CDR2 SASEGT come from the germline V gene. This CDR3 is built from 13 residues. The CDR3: CASSHPQWLEQYV. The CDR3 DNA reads TGTGCCAGCAGTCACCCTCAGTGGTTGGAGCAGTACGTC.

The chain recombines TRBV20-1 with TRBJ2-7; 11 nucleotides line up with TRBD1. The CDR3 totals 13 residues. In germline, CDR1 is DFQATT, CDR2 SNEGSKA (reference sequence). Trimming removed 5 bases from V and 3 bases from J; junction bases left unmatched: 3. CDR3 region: CSASGTGGYEQYF. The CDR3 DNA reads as TGCAGTGCTTCCGGGACAGGGGGCTACGAGCAGTACTTC.

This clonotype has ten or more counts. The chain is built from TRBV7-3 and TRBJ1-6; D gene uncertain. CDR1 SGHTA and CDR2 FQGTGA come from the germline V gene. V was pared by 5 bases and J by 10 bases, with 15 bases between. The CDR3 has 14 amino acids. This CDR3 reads CASSASGLGSPLHF. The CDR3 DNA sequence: TGTGCCAGCAGCGCATCAGGATTAGGATCACCCCTCCACTTT.

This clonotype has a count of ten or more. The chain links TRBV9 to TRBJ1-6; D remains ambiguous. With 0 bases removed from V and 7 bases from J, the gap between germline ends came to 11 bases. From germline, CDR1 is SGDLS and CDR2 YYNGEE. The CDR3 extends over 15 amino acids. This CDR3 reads CASSVAPTTNSPLHF. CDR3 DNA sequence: TGTGCCAGCAGCGTAGCTCCCACGACGAATTCACCCCTCCACTTT.

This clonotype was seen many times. The CDR3 reads CASSRQGLAGVGNQPQHF. CDR3 bases: TGCGCCAGCAGCCGACAGGGGTTAGCAGGGGTGGGCAATCAGCCCCAGCATTTT. The J gene is TRBJ1-5, the V gene TRBV4-1; 8 nucleotides match TRBD1. V lost 4 bases to trimming and J lost 2 bases; unmatched junction nucleotides: 13. Per germline, CDR1 MGHRA and CDR2 YSYEKL. CDR3 length: 18 amino acids.

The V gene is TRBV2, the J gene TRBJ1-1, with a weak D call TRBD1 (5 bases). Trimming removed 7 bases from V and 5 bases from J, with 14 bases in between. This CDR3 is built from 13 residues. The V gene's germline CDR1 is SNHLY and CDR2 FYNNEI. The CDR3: CASTRVEGTEAFF. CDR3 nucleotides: TGTGCCAGCACCCGCGTTGAGGGGACTGAAGCTTTCTTT.

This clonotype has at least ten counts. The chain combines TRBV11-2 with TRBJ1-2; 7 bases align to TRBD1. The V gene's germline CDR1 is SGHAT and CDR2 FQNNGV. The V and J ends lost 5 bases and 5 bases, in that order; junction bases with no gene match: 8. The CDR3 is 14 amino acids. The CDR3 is CASSDPGQTYGYTF. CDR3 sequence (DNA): TGTGCCAGCAGCGATCCGGGACAGACTTATGGCTACACCTTC. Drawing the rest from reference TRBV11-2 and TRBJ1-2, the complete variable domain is EAGVAQSPRYKIIEKRQSVAFWCNPISGHATLYWYQQILGQGPKLLIQFQNNGVVDDSQLPKDRFSAERLKGVDSTLKIQPAKLEDSAVYLCASSDPGQTYGYTFGSGTRLTVV.

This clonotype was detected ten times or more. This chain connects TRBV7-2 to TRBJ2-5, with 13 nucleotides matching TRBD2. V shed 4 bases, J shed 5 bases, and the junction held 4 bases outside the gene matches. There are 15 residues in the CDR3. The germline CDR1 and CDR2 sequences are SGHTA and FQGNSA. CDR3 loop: CASSSRTSGGETQYF. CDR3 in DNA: TGTGCCAGCAGCTCTCGGACTAGCGGGGGCGAGACCCAGTACTTC. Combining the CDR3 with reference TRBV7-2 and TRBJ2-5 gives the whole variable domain GAGVSQSPSNKVTEKGKDVELRCDPISGHTALYWYRQSLGQGLEFLIYFQGNSAPDKSGLPSDRFSAERTGGSVSTLTIQRTQQEDSAVYLCASSSRTSGGETQYFGPGTRLLVL.